This TCR beta chain was captured in a study of blood T cell repertoires in COVID-19. The wider study: The cDNA or gDNA used as material had been derived from T cells, B-cell-depleted T cells, or PBMCs.

This CDR3 is 12 amino acids long. V was trimmed by 11 bases and J by 2 bases, leaving 13 bases between them. Germline V gives CDR1 MDHEN, CDR2 SYDVKM. Original handling: Amplification with reference gene primers provided the estimates of nucleated cell counts. The method was immunoSEQ multiplex PCR; TCRdb's version includes in-frame clones alone and lacks a portion of them. That table supplies the V and J calls and clone size; D and trimming were determined from the DNA. The data contain about 140,000 clones, about four fifths of them singletons. This clone appeared a single time. V gene TRBV28 combines with J gene TRBJ2-7, with D hard to call. This clonotype was obtained from a woman between 55 and 75 years old with acute or convalescent COVID-19. What was sequenced was peripheral blood. CDR3 nucleotides: TGTGCCTGCCCGGAGTCTACCTACGAGCAGTACTTC. Translated: CACPESTYEQYF.